The T cell receptor beta chain under discussion was sequenced for a study of cytomegalovirus exposure and HLA in healthy donors listed by TCRdb under 2017. Looking at the study overall: A later analysis indicated that the 130 or so validation repertoires were generated on the platform also employed for the 700 or so repertoires of the first cohort. To predict cytomegalovirus infection status, the study combined high-throughput TCR immunosequencing, statistical association of individual TCRs with disease status, and machine learning. The aim of the study was to test whether cataloging public T cell receptors could identify signatures of past pathogen exposure. Along with the approximately 700-subject first cohort, a separate validation cohort of approximately 110 different subjects was used.

At the junction V is shortened by 3 bases and J by 6 bases, with 5 bases in between. Looking up the germline V gene yields CDR1 MDHEN and CDR2 SYDVKM. The CDR3 holds 11 amino acids from the cysteine to the phenylalanine. Here the CDR3 DNA is all that survives: 33 bases in frame from base 1. Points on this clone: It has no known antigen specificity. The sample holds no much larger clone one base away, and base qualities are not on file.

Findings and caveats that apply to the study as a whole: Most TCR sequences were observed very rarely across donors, whereas some public TCRs were present in many individuals. According to the authors, the approach could potentially be generalized to other disease states and immunological phenotypes. The validation cohort had no HLA typing available for a later analysis, so co-occurrence within that cohort was assessed over all 110 or so repertoires. Of the cluster scores, roughly 95% were above 0 in a later analysis, which found that TCRs clustered in the first cohort also tended to co-occur in the 120 or so validation repertoires. Three of the identified cytomegalovirus-associated TCR beta chains were confirmed in vitro to be specific for cytomegalovirus antigens. The classifier was reported to diagnose cytomegalovirus status with high specificity and sensitivity in both the original and validation cohorts. In the study, some 160 TCR beta chains were listed as associated with cytomegalovirus.

Libraries were made using the immunoSEQ multiplex PCR assay. As for the authors' bioinformatics: A statistical classification framework was built for diagnosing cytomegalovirus status from the catalog of TCR beta chain sequences. Sourced from immuneACCESS, this table was stored by TCRdb with only in-frame sequences that have V and J called. A share of the clones is absent; for the studies checked, an unresolved V gene accounts for under half, and the remainder has no known explanation. V and J calls and clone size are as listed in that table; D and trimming were resolved from the DNA. The table for this sample lists about 63,000 clones; over 90% of them were counted only once. The top ten hold about 6.5% of the sample. The donors were included in the validation cohort of over a hundred subjects, a group kept apart from the roughly 700-subject first cohort.

The chain employs TRBV28 and TRBJ1-1; no D segment can be confidently identified. The clonotype was recovered from a woman aged 18-29 years in good health and CMV-seropositive. Sequencing input: PBMCs. The DNA sequence is given as TGTGCCAGCAGTTTCGGAGCTGAAGCTTTCTTT. It encodes CASSFGAEAFF.